A single TCR beta chain is shown here with its context. Its antigen remains unidentified. Nothing much larger sits one base from this clone, and base qualities are not available. These data are taken from a study of blood T cell repertoires in COVID-19 (dated by TCRdb to 2018 to 2020). Regarding the research as a whole: The collaborator samples originated in the United States, Italy and Spain and spanned the acute and convalescent phases of COVID-19. The material from the prospective study consisted of cDNA or gDNA derived from T cells, B-cell-depleted T cells, or PBMCs. HLA class I and class II types, where available, came from metadata supplied by the sample provider rather than from assay-based typing. The repertoires were made available in a free public database intended to serve as a resource for research on the immune response to SARS-CoV-2. Subjects who had been exposed to COVID-19, were actively infected with it, or had recovered from it provided the deeply sampled blood TCRbeta repertoires that made up the dataset. Sample metadata almost always included a de-identified subject ID, COVID-19 status, age in years and sex. The samples were drawn from the first 160 participants of the ongoing ImmuneRACE study and from under 1,500 subjects provided by 6 global collaborators.

At one collaborating source in Seattle, patients were enrolled during active infection and were followed longitudinally through the course of disease. Whole blood was collected in K2EDTA tubes by collaborating institutions according to the institutions' own protocols. For TCRbeta analysis, collaborators shipped samples as frozen whole blood, isolated PBMCs, or DNA extracted from either of those sample types. Summary of the overall study and its limitations: How much clinical and demographic metadata was included differed by source and by participant, and the metadata was provided uncurated.

The immunoSEQ Assay, a bias-controlled multiplex PCR, was used to amplify TCRbeta CDR3 regions from genomic DNA. The authors' pipeline ran thus. Within the assay, amplification of reference gene primers was used to estimate how many nucleated cells each sample contained. Sequence reads were collapsed and filtered to measure the absolute abundance of every unique TCRbeta CDR3 rearrangement. Productive Simpson clonality was computed per sample as the square root of Simpson's diversity index over productive rearrangements. The clones in this table, taken by TCRdb from immuneACCESS, are in-frame only. Not every clone is retained; where verified, under half of the shortfall comes from an unresolved V gene, and the cause of the rest is unknown. D and trimming were read from the DNA, whereas the V and J calls and clone size are those reported in that table. The sample records fewer than 200,000 clones, around 74% of which are singletons. The ten top clones hold around 8.1% of the sample.

The specimen sequenced was peripheral blood. The source of this sequence is a woman aged 55-69 years with COVID-19, enrolled during active disease.

The sequence in DNA is TGTGCCAGCAGTTGGACAGGGACACGGGAGACCCAGTACTTC. Its translation reads: CASSWTGTRETQYF. The chain employs TRBV6-2 or TRBV6-3 and TRBJ2-5, with 8 bases matching TRBD1. Spanning cysteine to phenylalanine, the CDR3 consists of 14 amino acids. Only CDR3 DNA remains: 42 bases, in frame from the first base. From V the trimming removes 4 bases and from J it removes 5 bases, while the gene matches leave 6 bases of the junction unaccounted for. Looking up the germline V gene yields CDR1 MNHEY and CDR2 SVGEGT.